This TCR beta chain was recovered during a study of response to subunit inactivated influenza vaccine. Broader study findings: It was the authors' suggestion that each seasonal influenza vaccination recruits few new T cells.

Each CDR3 protein gets one entry after TCRdb re-called the RT-PCR reads with MiXCR. The sample contains about 520,000 distinct CDR3 sequences, approximately 24% of which appear only once. The V gene's germline CDR1 is SGHRS and CDR2 YFSETQ. The CDR3 extends over 13 amino acids. The V and J ends lost 7 bases and 1 base respectively, with 12 bases between them. With regard to this clonotype: Its antigen is unknown.

This TCR was recovered from a man aged 45-65 years who received an inactivated influenza vaccine. The sequenced sample was CD4+ T cells sorted from PBMCs, obtained 5 days after vaccination. The V and J genes are TRBV5-1 and TRBJ2-7; perhaps TRBD2 as D (6 bases). CDR3 residues: CASRGTFSYEQYF. The DNA for the CDR3 is TGCGCCAGCCGAGGGACTTTTTCCTACGAGCAGTACTTC.